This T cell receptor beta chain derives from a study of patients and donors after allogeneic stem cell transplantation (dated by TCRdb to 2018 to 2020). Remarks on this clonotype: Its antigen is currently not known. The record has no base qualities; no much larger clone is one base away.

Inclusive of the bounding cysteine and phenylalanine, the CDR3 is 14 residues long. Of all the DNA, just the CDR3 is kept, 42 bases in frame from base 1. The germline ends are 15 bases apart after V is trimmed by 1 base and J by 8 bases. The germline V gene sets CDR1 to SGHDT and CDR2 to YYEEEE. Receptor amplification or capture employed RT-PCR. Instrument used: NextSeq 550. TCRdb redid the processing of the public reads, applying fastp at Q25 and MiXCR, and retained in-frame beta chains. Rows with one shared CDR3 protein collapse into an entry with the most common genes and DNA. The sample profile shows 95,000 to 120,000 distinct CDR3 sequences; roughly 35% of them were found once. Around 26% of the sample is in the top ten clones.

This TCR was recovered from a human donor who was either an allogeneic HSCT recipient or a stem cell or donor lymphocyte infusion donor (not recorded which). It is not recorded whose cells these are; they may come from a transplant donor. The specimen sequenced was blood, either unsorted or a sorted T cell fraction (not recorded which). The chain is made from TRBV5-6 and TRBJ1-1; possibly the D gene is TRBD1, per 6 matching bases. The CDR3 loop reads CASSLPRGRAEAFF. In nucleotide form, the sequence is TGTGCCAGCAGCTTGCCCAGGGGCAGGGCCGAAGCTTTCTTT. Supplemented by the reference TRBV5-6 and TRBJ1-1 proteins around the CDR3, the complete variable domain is DAGVTQSPTHLIKTRGQQVTLRCSPKSGHDTVSWYQQALGQGPQFIFQYYEEEERQRGNFPDRFSGHQFPNYSSELNVNALLLGDSALYLCASSLPRGRAEAFFGQGTRLTVV.